The 25 T cell receptor beta chains presented below share a single source sample, sequenced in a study of radiotherapy plus CTLA-4 blockade in lung cancer. Measured with immunoSEQ multiplex PCR; TCRdb has only the in-frame clones, and not every one. This table holds about 90,000 clones, about four fifths found once. Specimen: peripheral blood, collected from a patient treated with radiotherapy plus ipilimumab. The receptors come from a human donor with non-small cell lung cancer that progressed on radiotherapy plus ipilimumab.

The CDR3 sequence is CASSFGTSGDEQYF. CDR3 bases: TGTGCCAGCAGCTTCGGAACTAGCGGAGACGAGCAGTACTTC. The chain carries TRBV7-8 and TRBJ2-7; TRBD2 aligns across 8 bases. The CDR3 is 14 amino acids. Germline CDR1 is SGHVS and CDR2 is FQNEAQ. V trimming: 3 bases; J trimming: 5 bases; junction bases outside the gene matches: 6.

The chain joins TRBV11-2 to TRBJ2-7, with 7 bases identical to TRBD1. J was trimmed by 4 bases and V by 3 bases; bases with no gene match: 21. The CDR3 loop spans 19 amino acids. Germline CDR1 SGHAT, CDR2 FQNNGV. The CDR3 sequence is CASSFRPPLLQGVGYEQYF. The DNA for the CDR3 is TGTGCCAGCAGCTTTCGACCCCCTCTACTGCAGGGGGTAGGATACGAGCAGTACTTC.

V is TRBV14 and J is TRBJ2-7; D is ambiguous. Germline CDR1 and CDR2: SGHDN and FVKESK. V was trimmed by 8 bases and J by 3 bases, leaving 8 bases between them. This CDR3 contains 11 residues. CDR3 residues: CASSASYEQYF. CDR3 nucleotides: TGTGCCAGCTCCGCTAGCTACGAGCAGTACTTC.

The chain couples TRBV11-2 to TRBJ2-7; 9 bases are a match to TRBD1. CDR3 length equals 13 residues. Germline-derived CDR1 and CDR2 are SGHAT and FQNNGV. V trimming: 4 bases; J trimming: 7 bases; junction bases outside the gene matches: 5. The CDR3 DNA reads as TGTGCCAGCAGCTGGACAGGGGTAGGGGAGCAGTACTTC. This translates into CASSWTGVGEQYF.

This rearrangement joins TRBV2 to TRBJ2-7, with a tentative D call TRBD1 (6 bases). The germline V gene has CDR1 SNHLY and CDR2 FYNNEI. The CDR3 contains 15 residues. V lost 2 bases, J lost 0 bases, and 11 bases lay in between. Here the CDR3 reads CASSETTGYSYEQYF. The CDR3 DNA reads TGTGCCAGCAGTGAAACGACAGGTTACTCCTACGAGCAGTACTTC. The complete variable domain, with remaining parts taken from reference TRBV2 and TRBJ2-7, reads EPEVTQTPSHQVTQMGQEVILRCVPISNHLYFYWYRQILGQKVEFLVSFYNNEISEKSEIFDDQFSVERPDGSNFTLKIRSTKLEDSAMYFCASSETTGYSYEQYFGPGTRLTVT.

V is TRBV18 and J is TRBJ1-2; TRBD1 might be the D (5 bases). The CDR3 spans 14 residues. Trimming took 1 base from V and 4 from J, leaving 10 bases between them. Germline assignment: CDR1 KGHSH and CDR2 LQKENI. The CDR3 sequence is CASSPQGRGYGYTF. The CDR3 DNA follows: TGTGCCAGCTCACCACAGGGGCGAGGCTATGGCTACACCTTC.

V usage is TRBV7-8 and J usage is TRBJ1-1, with unresolved D. Trimming shortened V by 5 bases and J by 1 base, and 14 bases separated the two germline ends. In germline, CDR1 is SGHVS, CDR2 FQNEAQ. This CDR3 spans 15 amino acids. CDR3 bases: TGTGCCAGCAGCCCTGGCGGCGGGCGGAACACTGAAGCTTTCTTT. Amino acid sequence: CASSPGGGRNTEAFF.

This clone was found a few times. This sequence joins TRBV7-2 and TRBJ2-7; TRBD2 matches 9 bases. J gave up 9 bases and V 4 bases, and 10 bases lay outside the gene matches. The V gene's germline CDR1 is SGHTA and CDR2 FQGNSA. The CDR3 runs 14 residues. CDR3 amino acids: CASSSGTSRNGQYF. DNA for the CDR3: TGTGCCAGCAGCTCGGGGACTAGCCGGAACGGGCAGTACTTC. Looking up the rest from reference TRBV7-2 and TRBJ2-7 gives the full variable domain: GAGVSQSPSNKVTEKGKDVELRCDPISGHTALYWYRQSLGQGLEFLIYFQGNSAPDKSGLPSDRFSAERTGGSVSTLTIQRTQQEDSAVYLCASSSGTSRNGQYFGPGTRLTVT.

The chain carries TRBV28 and TRBJ1-5; D perhaps matches TRBD1 (5 bases). This CDR3 is 14 amino acids long. V lost 4 bases and J lost 7, with 14 bases in between. CDR1 is MDHEN, CDR2 SYDVKM, per germline. The CDR3 nucleotides are TGTGCCAGCAGTTCGATCAGGGAGGCCCAGCCCCAGCATTTT. Protein sequence: CASSSIREAQPQHF.

V is TRBV19 and J is TRBJ1-2; D is undetermined. Germline loops: CDR1 LNHDA, CDR2 SQIVND (reference sequence). Trimming cost V 4 bases and J 4 bases, with 13 bases left between them. This CDR3 has 14 residues. CDR3 sequence (DNA): TGTGCCAGTAGTAACTCCAGGCGAATCTATGGCTACACCTTC. Protein product: CASSNSRRIYGYTF.

This chain uses TRBV12-5 with TRBJ1-1; TRBD1 might be the D (6 bases). Germline V lookup: CDR1 LGHNT, CDR2 FRNRAP. With 5 bases removed from V and 5 bases from J, the gap between germline ends came to 15 bases. This CDR3 comprises 14 residues. The CDR3 DNA is TGTGCTAGTGGTGGTAAATCCCAGGGGACTGAAGCTTTCTTT. The encoded protein is CASGGKSQGTEAFF.

The rearrangement links TRBV19 to TRBJ1-2; 8 bases agree with TRBD1. This CDR3 contains 20 residues. Trimming removed 7 bases from V and 3 bases from J; junction bases left unmatched: 25. Germline V gives CDR1 LNHDA, CDR2 SQIVND (reference sequence). The CDR3 sequence: CASTPRPLQGAVSSDYGYTF. In DNA form, the CDR3 reads TGTGCCAGTACCCCTCGGCCCCTCCAGGGGGCGGTTTCGTCCGACTATGGCTACACCTTC. The entire variable domain, with the rest obtained from reference TRBV19 and TRBJ1-2, is as follows: DGGITQSPKYLFRKEGQNVTLSCEQNLNHDAMYWYRQDPGQGLRLIYYSQIVNDFQKGDIAEGYSVSREKKESFPLTVTSAQKNPTAFYLCASTPRPLQGAVSSDYGYTFGSGTRLTVV.

A word on this clone: Given a much more abundant clone one base away, this may be a read error. The gene calls are TRBV11-2 and TRBJ2-1; D is undetermined. Looked up from germline, CDR1 is SGHAT and CDR2 is FQNNGV. The CDR3 is 11 amino acids. The V gene lost 1 base and the J gene lost 6 bases, with 1 base spanning the gap. In DNA form, the CDR3 reads TGTGCCAGCAGCTTAGCCAATGAGCAGTTCTTC. Translated: CASSLANEQFF.

V is TRBV6-5 and J is TRBJ1-2, with unresolved D. V was pared by 0 bases and J by 5 bases, with 10 bases between. Germline assignment: CDR1 MNHEY and CDR2 SVGAGI. The CDR3 spans 14 residues. The CDR3 here is CASSYSTLSYGYTF. In DNA form, the CDR3 reads TGTGCCAGCAGTTACTCCACATTATCTTATGGCTACACCTTC.

This sequence joins TRBV5-1 and TRBJ1-1, with TRBD1 as a possible D gene (5 bases). Trimming removed 3 bases at V and 4 bases at J, with 13 bases between. The CDR3 covers 14 residues. Germline lookup yields CDR1 SGHRS and CDR2 YFSETQ. CDR3 region: CASSSEPGVTEAFF. CDR3 in DNA: TGCGCCAGCAGCTCAGAGCCGGGGGTCACTGAAGCTTTCTTT.

The chain recombines TRBV4-1 with TRBJ1-4; D is perhaps TRBD1 (5 bases). V lost 4 bases and J 2 bases, leaving 11 bases between the germline ends. Germline assignment: CDR1 MGHRA and CDR2 YSYEKL. The length of the CDR3 is 15 residues. Here the CDR3 reads CASSLLGATNEKLFF. CDR3 DNA sequence: TGCGCCAGCAGCCTCCTAGGGGCTACTAATGAAAAACTGTTTTTT.

The chain uses TRBV18 and TRBJ2-2; D is perhaps TRBD1 or TRBD2 (6 bases each). The V gene's germline CDR1 is KGHSH and CDR2 LQKENI. Trimming left V 8 bases short and J 2 bases short, with 15 bases between. The CDR3 extends over 15 amino acids. The CDR3 protein is CASQPTGANTGELFF. CDR3 DNA sequence: TGTGCCAGCCAACCCACGGGGGCAAACACCGGGGAGCTGTTTTTT.

V is TRBV7-9 and J is TRBJ1-4; the D is unclear. The CDR3 length is 14 residues. Germline lookup yields CDR1 SEHNR and CDR2 FQNEAQ (reference sequence). Trimming took off 5 bases at V and 3 bases at J, with 10 bases between the two ends. CDR3 residues: CASSGRGANEKLFF. CDR3 nucleotides: TGTGCCAGCAGCGGCCGCGGGGCTAATGAAAAACTGTTTTTT. Supplemented by reference TRBV7-9 and TRBJ1-4, the full variable domain reads DTGVSQNPRHKITKRGQNVTFRCDPISEHNRLYWYRQTLGQGPEFLTYFQNEAQLEKSRLLSDRFSAERPKGSFSTLEIQRTEQGDSAMYLCASSGRGANEKLFFGSGTQLSVL.

V gene TRBV19 combines with J gene TRBJ1-4; D gene unclear. Germline CDR1 LNHDA, CDR2 SQIVND (reference sequence). This CDR3 comprises 12 residues. Between the trimmed V and J ends, which lost 3 bases and 7 bases, there was a span of 6 bases. In nucleotides, the CDR3 is TGTGCCAGTAGTATCGAGGGTGAAAAACTGTTTTTT. Translation: CASSIEGEKLFF.

The V call is TRBV5-8, the J call TRBJ2-1; TRBD2 is a possible D gene (5 bases). V lost 3 bases and J lost 0, with 13 bases in between. This CDR3 comprises 16 residues. The germline CDR1 and CDR2 sequences are SGHTS and YDEGEE. CDR3 coding DNA: TGTGCCAGCAGCTGGGGTAGTGGGAGCTCCTACAATGAGCAGTTCTTC. Protein: CASSWGSGSSYNEQFF.

CDR3 residues: CASSYSGSGAQAFF. Written as DNA, the CDR3 is TGTGCCAGCAGTTACTCCGGGTCCGGGGCCCAAGCTTTCTTT. This chain joins TRBV6-5 and TRBJ1-1; possible D gene TRBD1, 5 bases. Germline loops: CDR1 MNHEY, CDR2 SVGAGI. The CDR3 has 14 amino acids. The V end lost 0 bases, the J end lost 9 bases, and 14 bases lay between the germline ends.

V and J are TRBV5-4 and TRBJ2-3; the match to TRBD2 covers 11 bases. With V trimmed by 4 bases and J by 1 base, 2 bases remained unmatched. The CDR3 runs to 15 residues. Germline V CDR1 and CDR2: SGHNT, YYREEE (reference sequence). For the CDR3, the DNA is TGTGCCAGCAGCCAACTAGCGGGAGGCACAGATACGCAGTATTTT. This translates into CASSQLAGGTDTQYF.

CDR3 region: CASSRLRYTGELFF. The DNA for the CDR3 is TGTGCCAGCAGTCGCCTCCGATACACCGGGGAGCTGTTTTTT. The chain links TRBV2 to TRBJ2-2; no firm D call. This CDR3 has 14 residues. CDR1 and CDR2 (germline): SNHLY, FYNNEI. V was cut by 5 bases and J by 3 bases, with 10 bases left in between. Full variable domain (missing parts from reference TRBV2 and TRBJ2-2): EPEVTQTPSHQVTQMGQEVILRCVPISNHLYFYWYRQILGQKVEFLVSFYNNEISEKSEIFDDQFSVERPDGSNFTLKIRSTKLEDSAMYFCASSRLRYTGELFFGEGSRLTVL.

The DNA of the CDR3 is TGTGCCAGCAGCGCTAGGACAGTCAACACTGAAGCTTTCTTT. It specifies CASSARTVNTEAFF. The V and J genes are TRBV7-2 and TRBJ1-1; maybe TRBD1 (6 bases). Trimming removed 5 bases from V and 2 bases from J, with 12 bases in between. Germline CDR1 SGHTA, CDR2 FQGNSA. CDR3 length equals 14 residues. The variable domain in full, completed from reference TRBV7-2 and TRBJ1-1, reads GAGVSQSPSNKVTEKGKDVELRCDPISGHTALYWYRQSLGQGLEFLIYFQGNSAPDKSGLPSDRFSAERTGGSVSTLTIQRTQQEDSAVYLCASSARTVNTEAFFGQGTRLTVV.

The J gene is TRBJ2-5, the V gene TRBV5-5; perhaps D is TRBD1 or TRBD2 (6 bases each). V was shortened by 4 bases and J by 7 bases, with 17 bases between the two germline ends. Germline lookup yields CDR1 SGHKS and CDR2 YYEKEE (reference sequence). The CDR3 spans 14 residues. The CDR3 region is CASSRDGGLRTQYF. The CDR3, as DNA: TGTGCCAGCAGCCGCGACGGGGGCCTACGGACCCAGTACTTC.